The following is a TCR beta chain sequence with its context. Its antigen is still unknown. The data were obtained in a study of shared clonotypes between healthy human individuals. Genomic DNA from each subset was divided evenly over several immunoSEQ plates. This table comes from immunoSEQ multiplex PCR, and its TCRdb copy is limited to in-frame clones, with some not included. Of about 2 million clones listed, 85% to 95% are singletons. Study-level results: Although depth was large, rarefaction showed that sequencing of the sorted subsets was incomplete. Larger estimated richness was generally seen in naive subsets than in memory subsets.

The V and J ends lost 1 base and 3 bases respectively, with 20 bases between them. From germline, CDR1 is LNHNV and CDR2 YYDKDF (reference sequence). The CDR3 loop spans 18 amino acids. This TCR derives from a man aged 18 to 35 in good health. The J gene is TRBJ2-3, the V gene TRBV15; D might be TRBD1 (6 bases). The material sequenced was naive CD4+ T cells sorted from blood. This sample's subset: CD45RA+ positively selected. CDR3 residues: CATSRAGSRGQGTDTQYF. CDR3 nucleotide sequence: TGTGCCACCAGCAGAGCGGGATCAAGGGGACAAGGGACAGATACGCAGTATTTT. Based on the CDR3 plus reference TRBV15 and TRBJ2-3, the full variable domain is DAMVIQNPRYQVTQFGKPVTLSCSQTLNHNVMYWYQQKSSQAPKLLFHYYDKDFNNEADTPDNFQSRRPNTSFCFLDIRSPGLGDTAMYLCATSRAGSRGQGTDTQYFGPGTRLTVL.